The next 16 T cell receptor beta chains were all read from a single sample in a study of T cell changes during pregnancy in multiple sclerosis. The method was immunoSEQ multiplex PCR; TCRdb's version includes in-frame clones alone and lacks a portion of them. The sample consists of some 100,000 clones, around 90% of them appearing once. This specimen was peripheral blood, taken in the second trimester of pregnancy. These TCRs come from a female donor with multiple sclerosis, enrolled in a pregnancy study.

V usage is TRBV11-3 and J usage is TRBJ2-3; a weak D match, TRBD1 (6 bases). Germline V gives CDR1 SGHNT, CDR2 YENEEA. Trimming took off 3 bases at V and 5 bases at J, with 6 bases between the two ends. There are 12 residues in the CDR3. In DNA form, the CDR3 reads TGTGCCAGCAGCTTCAGGGGAGATACGCAGTATTTT. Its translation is CASSFRGDTQYF.

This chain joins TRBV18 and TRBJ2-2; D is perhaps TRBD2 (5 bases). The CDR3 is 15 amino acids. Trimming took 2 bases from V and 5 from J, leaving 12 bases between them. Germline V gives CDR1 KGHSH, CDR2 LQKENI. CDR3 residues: CASSPEGSPTGELFF. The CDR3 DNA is TGTGCCAGCTCACCAGAGGGCAGCCCTACCGGGGAGCTGTTTTTT.

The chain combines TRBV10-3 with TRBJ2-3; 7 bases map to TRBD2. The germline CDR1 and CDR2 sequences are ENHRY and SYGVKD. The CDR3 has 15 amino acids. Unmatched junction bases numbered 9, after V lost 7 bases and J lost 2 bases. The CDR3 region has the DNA TGTGCCATCACGAGGGGCGAGCGGGACACAGATACGCAGTATTTT. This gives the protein CAITRGERDTDTQYF.

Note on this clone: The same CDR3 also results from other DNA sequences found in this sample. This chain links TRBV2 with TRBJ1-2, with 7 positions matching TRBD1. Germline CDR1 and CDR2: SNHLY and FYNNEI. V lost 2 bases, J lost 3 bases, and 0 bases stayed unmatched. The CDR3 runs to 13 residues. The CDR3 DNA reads TGTGCCAGCAGTGAACAGGGGGACTATGGCTACACCTTC. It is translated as CASSEQGDYGYTF.

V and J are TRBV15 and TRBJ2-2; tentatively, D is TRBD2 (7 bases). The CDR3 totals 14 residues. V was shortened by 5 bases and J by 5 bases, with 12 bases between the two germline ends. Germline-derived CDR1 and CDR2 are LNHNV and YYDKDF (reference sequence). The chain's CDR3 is CATSPGGTTGELFF. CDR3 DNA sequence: TGTGCCACCAGCCCGGGGGGCACAACCGGGGAGCTGTTTTTT. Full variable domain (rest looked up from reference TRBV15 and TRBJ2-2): DAMVIQNPRYQVTQFGKPVTLSCSQTLNHNVMYWYQQKSSQAPKLLFHYYDKDFNNEADTPDNFQSRRPNTSFCFLDIRSPGLGDTAMYLCATSPGGTTGELFFGEGSRLTVL.

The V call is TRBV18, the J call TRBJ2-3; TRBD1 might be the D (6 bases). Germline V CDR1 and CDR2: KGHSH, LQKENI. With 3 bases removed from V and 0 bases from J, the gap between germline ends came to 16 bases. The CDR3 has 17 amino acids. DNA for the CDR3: TGTGCCAGCTCACCCCCCCAGGGGTGGGGAAGCACAGATACGCAGTATTTT. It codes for CASSPPQGWGSTDTQYF. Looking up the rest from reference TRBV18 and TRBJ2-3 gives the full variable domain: NAGVMQNPRHLVRRRGQEARLRCSPMKGHSHVYWYRQLPEEGLKFMVYLQKENIIDESGMPKERFSAEFPKEGPSILRIQQVVRGDSAAYFCASSPPQGWGSTDTQYFGPGTRLTVL.

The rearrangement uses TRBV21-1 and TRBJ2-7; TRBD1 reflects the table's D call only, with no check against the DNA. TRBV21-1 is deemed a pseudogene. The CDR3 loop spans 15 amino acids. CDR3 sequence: CASSKVKEGASEQYF. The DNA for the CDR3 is TGTGCCAGCAGCAAAGTTAAGGAGGGGGCGAGTGAGCAGTACTTC.

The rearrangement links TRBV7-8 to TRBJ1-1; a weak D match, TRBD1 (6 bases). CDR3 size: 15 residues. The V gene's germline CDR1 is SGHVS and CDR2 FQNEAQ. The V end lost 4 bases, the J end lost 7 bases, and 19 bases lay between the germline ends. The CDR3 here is CASSSIRGGEGEAFF. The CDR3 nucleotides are TGTGCCAGCAGCTCAATTCGTGGGGGCGAGGGTGAAGCTTTCTTT.

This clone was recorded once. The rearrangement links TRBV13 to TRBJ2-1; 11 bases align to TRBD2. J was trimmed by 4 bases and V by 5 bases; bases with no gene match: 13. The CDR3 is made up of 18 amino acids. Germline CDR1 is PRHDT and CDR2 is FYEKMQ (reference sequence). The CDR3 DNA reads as TGTGCCAGCAGCCTCCGGACTAGCGGGTATACCATTTACAATGAGCAGTTCTTC. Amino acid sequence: CASSLRTSGYTIYNEQFF.

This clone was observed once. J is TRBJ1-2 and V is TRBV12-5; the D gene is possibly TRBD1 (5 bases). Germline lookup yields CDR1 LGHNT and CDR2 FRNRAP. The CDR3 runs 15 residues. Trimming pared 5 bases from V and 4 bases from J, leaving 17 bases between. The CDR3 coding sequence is TGTGCTAGTGGTGATAATGACAGATCAAGCTATGGCTACACCTTC. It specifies CASGDNDRSSYGYTF. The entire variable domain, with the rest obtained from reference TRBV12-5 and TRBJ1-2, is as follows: DARVTQTPRHKVTEMGQEVTMRCQPILGHNTVFWYRQTMMQGLELLAYFRNRAPLDDSGMPKDRFSAEMPDATLATLKIQPSEPRDSAVYFCASGDNDRSSYGYTFGSGTRLTVV.

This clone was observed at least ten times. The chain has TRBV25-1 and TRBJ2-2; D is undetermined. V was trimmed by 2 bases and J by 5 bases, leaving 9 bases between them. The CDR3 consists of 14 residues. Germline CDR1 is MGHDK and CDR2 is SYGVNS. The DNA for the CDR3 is TGTGCCAGCAGTGAAGAAAGAGTGACCGGGGAGCTGTTTTTT. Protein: CASSEERVTGELFF.

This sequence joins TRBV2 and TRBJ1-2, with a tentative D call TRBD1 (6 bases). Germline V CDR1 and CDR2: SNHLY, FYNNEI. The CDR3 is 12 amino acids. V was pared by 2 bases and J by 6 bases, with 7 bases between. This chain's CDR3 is CASSENRDGYTF. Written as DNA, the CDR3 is TGTGCCAGCAGTGAAAACAGGGATGGCTACACCTTC.

The CDR3 protein is CAWSVIAGTDTQYF. In DNA form, the CDR3 reads TGTGCCTGGAGTGTGATAGCGGGGACAGATACGCAGTATTTT. V gene TRBV30 combines with J gene TRBJ2-3, with 8 nucleotides matching TRBD2. CDR1 and CDR2 from the germline V gene are GTSNPN and SVGIG (reference sequence). V lost 0 bases to trimming and J lost 3 bases; unmatched junction nucleotides: 2. The CDR3 length is 14 residues.

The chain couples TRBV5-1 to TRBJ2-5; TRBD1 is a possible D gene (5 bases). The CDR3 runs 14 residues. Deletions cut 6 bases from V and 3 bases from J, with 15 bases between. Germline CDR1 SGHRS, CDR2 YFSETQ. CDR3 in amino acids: CASNRGTIEETQYF. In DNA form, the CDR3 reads TGCGCCAGCAATAGGGGTACCATTGAAGAGACCCAGTACTTC.

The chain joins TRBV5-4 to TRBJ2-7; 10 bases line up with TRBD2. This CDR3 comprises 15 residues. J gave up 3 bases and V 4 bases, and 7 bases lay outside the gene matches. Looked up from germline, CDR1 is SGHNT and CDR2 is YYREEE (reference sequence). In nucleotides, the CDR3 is TGTGCCAGCAGCCCCGGACTAGCGGCAAACTACGAGCAGTACTTC. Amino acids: CASSPGLAANYEQYF.

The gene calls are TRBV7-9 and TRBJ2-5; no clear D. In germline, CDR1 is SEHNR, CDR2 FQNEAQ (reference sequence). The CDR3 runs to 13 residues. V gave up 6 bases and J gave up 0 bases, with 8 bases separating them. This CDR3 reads CASSPTNQETQYF. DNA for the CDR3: TGTGCCAGCAGTCCAACAAACCAAGAGACCCAGTACTTC.